Listed here are 19 T cell receptor beta chains from one sample, sequenced in a study of OX40 agonist ivuxolimab in advanced cancers. Produced via immunoSEQ multiplex PCR; TCRdb's table is partial and in-frame only. Among 77,000 or so clones, 75% to 90% were seen once, and the ten largest hold approximately 10%. The sample here was CD4+ or CD8+ T cells sorted from blood, taken in a trial of the OX40 agonist ivuxolimab. The receptors were sampled from an adult with an advanced solid tumor such as melanoma, head and neck, liver or kidney cancer.

The chain combines TRBV5-1 with TRBJ2-5, with D unclear. The better agreement between TRBJ2-7 and the DNA end casts doubt on the J call. This CDR3 spans 13 amino acids. The germline V gene encodes CDR1 SGHRS and CDR2 YFSETQ. The CDR3 DNA sequence: TGCGCCAGCAGCTTGGAACGGTTCCACGAGCAGTACTTC. Translation gives CASSLERFHEQYF.

This clone has only a few counts. This rearrangement joins TRBV9 to TRBJ2-1; 8 nucleotides line up with TRBD1. The germline V gene encodes CDR1 SGDLS and CDR2 YYNGEE. V shed 4 bases, J shed 7 bases, and the junction held 7 bases outside the gene matches. The CDR3 spans 14 residues. The CDR3 protein is CASSLRTGWNEQFF. CDR3 sequence (DNA): TGTGCCAGCAGCCTGCGGACAGGGTGGAATGAGCAGTTCTTC.

V is TRBV6-5 and J is TRBJ1-4; D is perhaps TRBD1 (6 bases). The CDR3 extends over 15 amino acids. With 4 bases removed from V and 7 bases from J, the gap between germline ends came to 16 bases. From germline, CDR1 is MNHEY and CDR2 SVGAGI. CDR3 nucleotide sequence: TGTGCCAGCAGTTCCTTCAAGGGGGGTGGTGAAAAACTGTTTTTT. This sequence encodes CASSSFKGGGEKLFF.

The chain uses TRBV11-2 and TRBJ2-5; 10 bases line up with TRBD1. The CDR3 length is 15 residues. The germline CDR1 and CDR2 sequences are SGHAT and FQNNGV. V lost 3 bases and J lost 5; bases outside the gene matches: 6. In nucleotides, the CDR3 is TGTGCCAGCAGCTTTTGGACAGGGGGTTCGGAGACCCAGTACTTC. It is translated as CASSFWTGGSETQYF.

In its sample, this clone was seen once. The rearrangement joins TRBV25-1 to TRBJ2-7; no firm D call. The CDR3 is 15 residues long. Germline loops: CDR1 MGHDK, CDR2 SYGVNS. V dropped 3 bases and J dropped 0 bases, with 12 bases sitting between them. This CDR3 reads CASSDWAMGSYEQYF. The CDR3 DNA is TGTGCCAGCAGTGACTGGGCTATGGGCTCCTACGAGCAGTACTTC.

The chain links TRBV6-1 to TRBJ2-6; D is perhaps TRBD1 (6 bases). Germline CDR1 reads MNHNS; CDR2 reads SASEGT. This CDR3 has 13 residues. V lost 8 bases and J lost 3, with 8 bases in between. Here the CDR3 reads CASYRDGANVLTF. The CDR3 DNA is TGTGCCAGCTACAGGGATGGGGCCAACGTCCTGACTTTC.

The V gene is TRBV7-3, the J gene TRBJ2-3; 14 bases fit TRBD2. Germline-derived CDR1 and CDR2 are SGHTA and FQGTGA. The CDR3 covers 15 residues. Trimming at V came to 5 bases and at J to 7 bases, leaving 5 bases not matched to a gene. CDR3 sequence reads: CASSPGTSGSNTQYF. CDR3 DNA sequence: TGTGCCAGCAGCCCCGGGACTAGCGGGAGTAATACGCAGTATTTT.

This clone was detected only once. The genes are TRBV7-2 and TRBJ1-4; 7 nucleotides agree with TRBD1. The V and J ends lost 4 bases and 7 bases, in that order; junction bases with no gene match: 6. Per germline, CDR1 SGHTA and CDR2 FQGNSA. This CDR3 is built from 14 residues. CDR3 DNA sequence: TGTGCCAGCAGCTCGCGACAGGGAGCTGAAAAACTGTTTTTT. Its protein product is CASSSRQGAEKLFF.

The chain links TRBV27 to TRBJ2-1; 10 nucleotides line up with TRBD2. From germline, CDR1 is MNHEY and CDR2 SMNVEV (reference sequence). J gave up 5 bases and V 4 bases, and 8 bases lay outside the gene matches. The CDR3 covers 16 residues. The CDR3 loop is CASSSLGAGGNNEQFF. The CDR3 DNA follows: TGTGCCAGCAGTTCCCTCGGAGCGGGAGGGAACAATGAGCAGTTCTTC.

The V gene is TRBV7-9, the J gene TRBJ1-1, with 9 positions matching TRBD1. The germline gives CDR1 SEHNR, CDR2 FQNEAQ (reference sequence). This CDR3 is 14 amino acids long. V gave up 1 base and J gave up 4 bases; unmatched junction bases: 1. The CDR3 DNA reads as TGTGCCAGCAGCTTAGTACAGGGGGCCACTGAAGCTTTCTTT. It translates to CASSLVQGATEAFF. The whole variable domain, remainder taken from reference TRBV7-9 and TRBJ1-1, is DTGVSQNPRHKITKRGQNVTFRCDPISEHNRLYWYRQTLGQGPEFLTYFQNEAQLEKSRLLSDRFSAERPKGSFSTLEIQRTEQGDSAMYLCASSLVQGATEAFFGQGTRLTVV.

The V gene is TRBV7-9, the J gene TRBJ2-1, with a weak D call TRBD2 (5 bases). The CDR3 length is 14 residues. Germline V gene sequence: CDR1 SEHNR, CDR2 FQNEAQ (reference sequence). V lost 3 bases and J lost 7, with 13 bases in between. Written as DNA, the CDR3 is TGTGCCAGCAGCTTTGGGCTAGCCGGGAATGAGCAGTTCTTC. It is translated as CASSFGLAGNEQFF.

The chain carries TRBV28 and TRBJ2-7; 9 bases line up with TRBD2. The junction had 7 bases not matched to a gene; V was cut back by 4 bases and J by 0 bases. Germline V gene lookup returns CDR1 MDHEN and CDR2 SYDVKM. The CDR3 spans 16 residues. DNA of the CDR3: TGTGCCAGCAGTTCCCCTAGCGGGACCCTCTCCTACGAGCAGTACTTC. Its protein product is CASSSPSGTLSYEQYF.

CDR3: CASSLAVGGQNEQFF. In DNA, the CDR3 is TGTGCCAGCAGCTTAGCGGTAGGGGGCCAGAATGAGCAGTTCTTC. The chain recombines TRBV7-2 with TRBJ2-1; TRBD1 agrees at 7 bases. The CDR3 length is 15 residues. Germline V lookup: CDR1 SGHTA, CDR2 FQGNSA. V was pared by 0 bases and J by 7 bases, with 6 bases of the junction left unmatched.

The chain combines TRBV2 with TRBJ1-2; D gene unclear. This CDR3 spans 14 amino acids. V was cut by 4 bases and J by 4 bases, with 13 bases left in between. Germline CDR1 reads SNHLY; CDR2 reads FYNNEI. CDR3 nucleotides: TGTGCCAGCAGTGGATTGGGCCCTGCCTATGGCTACACCTTC. Translated: CASSGLGPAYGYTF.

This clone was seen a single time. In DNA, the CDR3 is TGTGCCAGCAGCTTAGTGGGGCAATATGGAAAACTGTTTTTT. Translating it yields CASSLVGQYGKLFF. The chain carries TRBV7-9 and TRBJ1-4; D might be TRBD1 (5 bases). The V end lost 1 base, the J end lost 10 bases, and 13 bases lay between the germline ends. Per the germline V gene, CDR1 is SEHNR and CDR2 is FQNEAQ (reference sequence). CDR3 length: 14 amino acids.

The rearrangement joins TRBV19 to TRBJ2-4; D not certain. Germline-derived CDR1 and CDR2 are LNHDA and SQIVND (reference sequence). This CDR3 region has 15 residues. V was pared by 4 bases and J by 0 bases, with 10 bases between. The CDR3: CASSSRVPAKNIQYF. CDR3 in DNA: TGTGCCAGTAGTAGTAGAGTCCCAGCCAAAAACATTCAGTACTTC.

This clone was picked up a small number of times. The genes are TRBV4-2 and TRBJ2-7; a weak D match, TRBD1 (6 bases). CDR3 size: 15 residues. The V and J ends lost 4 bases and 1 base respectively, with 14 bases between them. Germline CDR1 LGHNA, CDR2 YNFKEQ. The CDR3 region is CASSLTKGDSYEQYF. The CDR3 coding sequence is TGTGCCAGCAGCCTAACGAAGGGGGATTCCTACGAGCAGTACTTC.

The CDR3 here is CASSPRSVWPYGTDYYGYTF. DNA for the CDR3: TGTGCCAGTAGTCCACGGTCAGTATGGCCTTATGGCACCGATTACTATGGCTACACCTTC. The rearrangement uses TRBV19 and TRBJ1-2; D is unresolved. Germline assignment: CDR1 LNHDA and CDR2 SQIVND (reference sequence). This CDR3 is 20 amino acids long. V was trimmed by 5 bases and J by 3 bases, leaving 31 bases between them.

This sequence joins TRBV29-1 and TRBJ2-1; 10 nucleotides agree with TRBD1. Germline V gives CDR1 SQVTM, CDR2 ANQGSEA. J lost 7 bases, V lost 1 base, and 4 bases had no gene match. This CDR3 has 14 residues. The CDR3 reads CSVEVGTGVNEQFF. The CDR3 nucleotides are TGCAGCGTTGAAGTCGGGACAGGGGTGAATGAGCAGTTCTTC.